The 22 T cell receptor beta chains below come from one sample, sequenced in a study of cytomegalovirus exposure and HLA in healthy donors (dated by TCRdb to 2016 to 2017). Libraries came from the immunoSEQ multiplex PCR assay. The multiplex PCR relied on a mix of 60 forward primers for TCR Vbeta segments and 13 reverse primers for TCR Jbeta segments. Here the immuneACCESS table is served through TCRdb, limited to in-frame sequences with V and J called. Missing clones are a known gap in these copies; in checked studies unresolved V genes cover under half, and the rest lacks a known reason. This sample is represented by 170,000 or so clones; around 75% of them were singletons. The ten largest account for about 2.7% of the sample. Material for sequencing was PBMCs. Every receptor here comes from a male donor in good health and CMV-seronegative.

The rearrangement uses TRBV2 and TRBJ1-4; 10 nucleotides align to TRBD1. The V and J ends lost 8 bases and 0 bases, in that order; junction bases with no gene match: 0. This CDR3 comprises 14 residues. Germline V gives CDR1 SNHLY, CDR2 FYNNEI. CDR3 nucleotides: TGTGCCAGCGGACAGGGGGCAACTAATGAAAAACTGTTTTTT. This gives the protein CASGQGATNEKLFF.

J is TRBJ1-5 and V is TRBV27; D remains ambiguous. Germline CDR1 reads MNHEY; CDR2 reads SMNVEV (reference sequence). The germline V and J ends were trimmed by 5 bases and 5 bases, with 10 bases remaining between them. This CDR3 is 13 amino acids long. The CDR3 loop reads CASSPGWDQPQHF. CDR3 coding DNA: TGTGCCAGCAGTCCGGGGTGGGATCAGCCCCAGCATTTT.

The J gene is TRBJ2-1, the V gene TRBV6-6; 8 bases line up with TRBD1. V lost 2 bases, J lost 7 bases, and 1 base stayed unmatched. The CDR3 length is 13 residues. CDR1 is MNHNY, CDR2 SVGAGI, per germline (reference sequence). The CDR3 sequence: CASSYRTGNEQFF. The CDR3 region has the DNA TGTGCCAGCAGTTACAGGACAGGGAATGAGCAGTTCTTC.

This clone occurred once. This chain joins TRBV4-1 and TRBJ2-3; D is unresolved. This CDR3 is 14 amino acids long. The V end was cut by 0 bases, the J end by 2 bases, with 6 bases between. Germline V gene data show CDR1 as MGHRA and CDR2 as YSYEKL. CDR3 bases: TGCGCCAGCAGCCAAGACTTATTCACAGATACGCAGTATTTT. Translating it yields CASSQDLFTDTQYF.

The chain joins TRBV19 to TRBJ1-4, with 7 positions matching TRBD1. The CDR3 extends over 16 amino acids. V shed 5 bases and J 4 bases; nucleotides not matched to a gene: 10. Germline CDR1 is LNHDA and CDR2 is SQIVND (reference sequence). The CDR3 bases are TGTGCCAGTAGTCTCATACCGGGACAGCTTAATGAAAAACTGTTTTTT. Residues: CASSLIPGQLNEKLFF.

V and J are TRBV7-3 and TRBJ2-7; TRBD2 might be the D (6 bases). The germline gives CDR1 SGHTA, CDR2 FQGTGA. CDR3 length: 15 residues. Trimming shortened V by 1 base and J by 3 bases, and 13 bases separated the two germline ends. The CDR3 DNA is TGTGCCAGCAGCTTAAATGGCGGGGCCTACTACGAGCAGTACTTC. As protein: CASSLNGGAYYEQYF.

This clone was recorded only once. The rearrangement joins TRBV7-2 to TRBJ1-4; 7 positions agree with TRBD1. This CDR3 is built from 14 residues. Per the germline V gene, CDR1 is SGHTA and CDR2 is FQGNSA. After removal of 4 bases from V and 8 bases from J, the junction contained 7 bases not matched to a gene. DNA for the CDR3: TGTGCCAGCAGCTCGACAGGGATCGGCGAAAAACTGTTTTTT. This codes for CASSSTGIGEKLFF.

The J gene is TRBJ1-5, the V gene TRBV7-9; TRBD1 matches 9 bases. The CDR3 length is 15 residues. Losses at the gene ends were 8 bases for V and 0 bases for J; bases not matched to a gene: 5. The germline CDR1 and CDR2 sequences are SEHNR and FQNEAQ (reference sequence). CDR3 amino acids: CASGQGPYSNQPQHF. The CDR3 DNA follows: TGTGCCAGCGGACAGGGGCCCTATAGCAATCAGCCCCAGCATTTT.

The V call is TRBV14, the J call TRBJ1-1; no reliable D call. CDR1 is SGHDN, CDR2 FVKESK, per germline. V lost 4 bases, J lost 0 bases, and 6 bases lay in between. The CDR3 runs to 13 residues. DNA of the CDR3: TGTGCCAGCAGCCCAAACTTGAACACTGAAGCTTTCTTT. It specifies CASSPNLNTEAFF.

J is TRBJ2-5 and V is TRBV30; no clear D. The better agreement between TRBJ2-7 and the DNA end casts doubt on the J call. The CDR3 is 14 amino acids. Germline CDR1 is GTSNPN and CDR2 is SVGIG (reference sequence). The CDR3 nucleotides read TGTGCCTGGAGTGTATCGTTCGACACCGACGAGCAGTACTTC. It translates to CAWSVSFDTDEQYF.

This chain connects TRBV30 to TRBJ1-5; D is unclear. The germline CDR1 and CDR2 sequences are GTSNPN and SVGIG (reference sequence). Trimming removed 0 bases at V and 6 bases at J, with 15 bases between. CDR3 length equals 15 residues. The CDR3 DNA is TGTGCCTGGAGTGTCCGGAGGGTGGGCTTTCAGCCCCAGCATTTT. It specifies CAWSVRRVGFQPQHF. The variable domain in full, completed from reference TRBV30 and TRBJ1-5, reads SQTIHQWPATLVQPVGSPLSLECTVEGTSNPNLYWYRQAAGRGLQLLFYSVGIGQISSEVPQNLSASRPQDRQFILSSKKLLLSDSGFYLCAWSVRRVGFQPQHFGDGTRLSIL.

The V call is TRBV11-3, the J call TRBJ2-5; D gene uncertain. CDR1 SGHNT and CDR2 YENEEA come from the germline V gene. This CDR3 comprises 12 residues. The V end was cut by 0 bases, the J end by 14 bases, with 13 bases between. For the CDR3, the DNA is TGTGCCAGCAGCTTAGATGGCCTAGTCCTCTACTTC. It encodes CASSLDGLVLYF.

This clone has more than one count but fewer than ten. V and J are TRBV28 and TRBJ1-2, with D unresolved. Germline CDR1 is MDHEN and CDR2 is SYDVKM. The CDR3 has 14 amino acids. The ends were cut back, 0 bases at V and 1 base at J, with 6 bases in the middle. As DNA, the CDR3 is TGTGCCAGCAGTTTATGGGCGGATAACTATGGCTACACCTTC. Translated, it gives CASSLWADNYGYTF.

CDR3 in DNA: TGTGCCAGCAGTTCTCCGGGACTAGCGGGTCTGGGGGAGCAGTTCTTC. Residues: CASSSPGLAGLGEQFF. The J gene is TRBJ2-1, the V gene TRBV28; TRBD2 aligns across 12 bases. This CDR3 is built from 16 residues. Germline lookup yields CDR1 MDHEN and CDR2 SYDVKM. V lost 4 bases and J lost 10; bases outside the gene matches: 11.

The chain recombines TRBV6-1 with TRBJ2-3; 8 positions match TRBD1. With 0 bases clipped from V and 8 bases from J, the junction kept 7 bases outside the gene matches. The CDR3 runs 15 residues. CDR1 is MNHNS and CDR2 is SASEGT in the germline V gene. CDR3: CASSEADRVGGTQYF. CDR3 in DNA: TGTGCCAGCAGTGAAGCGGACAGGGTAGGGGGTACGCAGTATTTT.

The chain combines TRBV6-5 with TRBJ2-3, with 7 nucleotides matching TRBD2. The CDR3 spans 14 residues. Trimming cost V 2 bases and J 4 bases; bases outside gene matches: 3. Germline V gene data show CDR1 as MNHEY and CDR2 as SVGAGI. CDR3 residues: CASSYATSADTQYF. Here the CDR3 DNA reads TGTGCCAGCAGTTACGCTACTAGCGCAGATACGCAGTATTTT.

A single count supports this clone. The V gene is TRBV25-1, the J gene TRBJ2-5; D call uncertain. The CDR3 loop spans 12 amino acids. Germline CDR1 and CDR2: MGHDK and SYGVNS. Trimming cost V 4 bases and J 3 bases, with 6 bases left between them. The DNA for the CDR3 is TGTGCCAGCAGTGTCCCCGAAGAGACCCAGTACTTC. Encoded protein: CASSVPEETQYF.

CDR3 loop: CASSSAGWNEQFF. The CDR3 DNA reads TGTGCCAGCAGTTCAGCCGGGTGGAATGAGCAGTTCTTC. The rearrangement uses TRBV6-5 and TRBJ2-1; D unresolved. The CDR3 covers 13 residues. Trimming stripped 4 bases from V and 7 bases from J, with 11 bases between. Germline V CDR1 and CDR2: MNHEY, SVGAGI.

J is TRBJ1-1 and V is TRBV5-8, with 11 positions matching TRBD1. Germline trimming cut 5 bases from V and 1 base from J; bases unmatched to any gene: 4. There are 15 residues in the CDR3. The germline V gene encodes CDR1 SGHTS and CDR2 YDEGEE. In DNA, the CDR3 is TGTGCCAGCAGTCGGGACAGGGGGTCGAACACTGAAGCTTTCTTT. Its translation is CASSRDRGSNTEAFF.

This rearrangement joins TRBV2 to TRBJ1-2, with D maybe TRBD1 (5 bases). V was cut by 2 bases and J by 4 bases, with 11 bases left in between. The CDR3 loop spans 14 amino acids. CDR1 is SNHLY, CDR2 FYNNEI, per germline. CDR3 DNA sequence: TGTGCCAGCAGTGAACAGGGATCCCTCTATGGCTACACCTTC. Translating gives CASSEQGSLYGYTF.

CDR3 region: CASRRQGDYNSPLHF. The CDR3 DNA sequence: TGTGCCAGCAGGCGACAGGGCGATTATAATTCACCCCTCCACTTT. This rearrangement joins TRBV27 to TRBJ1-6, with 7 bases lining up with TRBD1. After removal of 6 bases from V and 4 bases from J, the junction contained 6 bases not matched to a gene. CDR3 size: 15 residues. Looked up from germline, CDR1 is MNHEY and CDR2 is SMNVEV (reference sequence).

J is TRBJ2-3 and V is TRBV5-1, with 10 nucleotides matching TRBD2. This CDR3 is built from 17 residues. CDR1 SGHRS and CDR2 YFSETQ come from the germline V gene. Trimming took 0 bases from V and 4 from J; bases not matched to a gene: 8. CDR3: CASSLAVASGSADTQYF. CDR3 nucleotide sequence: TGCGCCAGCAGCTTGGCCGTCGCTAGCGGGAGTGCAGATACGCAGTATTTT. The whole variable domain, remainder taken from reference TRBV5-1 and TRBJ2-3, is KAGVTQTPRYLIKTRGQQVTLSCSPISGHRSVSWYQQTPGQGLQFLFEYFSETQRNKGNFPGRFSGRQFSNSRSEMNVSTLELGDSALYLCASSLAVASGSADTQYFGPGTRLTVL.